This TCR beta chain was observed in a study of blood T cell repertoires in COVID-19. About the research overall: Donors in the United States, Italy and Spain gave samples during acute or convalescent COVID-19. PBMCs, B-cell-depleted T cells, or T cells provided the cDNA or gDNA that made up the material.

Per the study methods: Cell counts per sample came from amplifying reference gene primers. TCRdb's copy holds only in-frame clones and misses some; the assay was immunoSEQ multiplex PCR. V, J and clone size were drawn from that table, and D and trimming were deduced from the DNA. The sample holds fewer than 150,000 clones, 70% to 85% seen once. The V end lost 7 bases, the J end lost 2 bases, and 16 bases lay between the germline ends. Germline V CDR1 and CDR2: LNHDA, SQIVND (reference sequence). The CDR3 runs to 15 residues. The sequencing sample was made of peripheral blood. The chain carries TRBV19 and TRBJ2-3, with D perhaps matching TRBD2 (6 bases). The sequence was obtained from a woman at least 80 years old in a cohort sampled during active or convalescent COVID-19. The CDR3 nucleotides read TGTGCCAGTAACGCGGGGTCCCTTTACACAGATACGCAGTATTTT. It specifies CASNAGSLYTDTQYF.